Below are 32 T cell receptor beta chains sequenced from a single sample in a study of control samples from healthy donors and cancer patients. Sequencing was performed with immunoSEQ multiplex PCR; in TCRdb, only in-frame clones are kept and a portion is missing. The sample lists 85,000 to 90,000 clones, approximately 86% occurring once. The specimen was blood. The receptors were sampled from a young man in good health.

The V call is TRBV24-1, the J call TRBJ2-3; unclear D gene. CDR1 is KGHDR, CDR2 SFDVKD, per germline. The CDR3 has 16 amino acids. V gave up 3 bases and J gave up 0 bases, with 12 bases separating them. For the CDR3, the DNA is TGTGCCACCAGTGATCACACGGACCGTAGCACAGATACGCAGTATTTT. Amino acid sequence: CATSDHTDRSTDTQYF.

V gene TRBV30 combines with J gene TRBJ1-3; D uncertain. This CDR3 spans 12 amino acids. Germline CDR1 reads GTSNPN; CDR2 reads SVGIG (reference sequence). The V and J ends lost 4 bases and 4 bases respectively, with 8 bases between them. CDR3 loop: CAWTLSGNTIYF. For the CDR3, the DNA is TGTGCCTGGACCTTATCCGGAAACACCATATATTTT. Supplemented by reference TRBV30 and TRBJ1-3, the full variable domain reads SQTIHQWPATLVQPVGSPLSLECTVEGTSNPNLYWYRQAAGRGLQLLFYSVGIGQISSEVPQNLSASRPQDRQFILSSKKLLLSDSGFYLCAWTLSGNTIYFGEGSWLTVV.

The rearrangement uses TRBV5-1 and TRBJ1-2, with no clear D. The CDR3 consists of 11 residues. The germline V and J ends were trimmed by 0 bases and 7 bases, with 4 bases remaining between them. The germline V gene has CDR1 SGHRS and CDR2 YFSETQ. The CDR3 region is CASSLEGGYTF. The CDR3 DNA follows: TGCGCCAGCAGCTTGGAGGGTGGCTACACCTTC.

The chain couples TRBV7-9 to TRBJ1-5; no clear D. Looked up from germline, CDR1 is SEHNR and CDR2 is FQNEAQ (reference sequence). The CDR3 runs 15 residues. V lost 4 bases and J lost 0, with 10 bases in between. CDR3 sequence (DNA): TGTGCCAGCAGCTCGACCGGAGATAGCAATCAGCCCCAGCATTTT. This translates into CASSSTGDSNQPQHF.

This clone turned up a few times. The V call is TRBV10-2, the J call TRBJ1-2; D is perhaps TRBD1 (5 bases). Germline CDR1 WSHSY, CDR2 SAAADI. This CDR3 spans 18 amino acids. V lost 0 bases to trimming and J lost 4 bases, with 21 bases between them. The CDR3, as DNA: TGCGCCAGCAGTGAGTCAGGGACTGCAGGGCGCACGGTCTATGGCTACACCTTC. Residues: CASSESGTAGRTVYGYTF.

The chain is built from TRBV9 and TRBJ2-5, with D perhaps TRBD2 (6 bases). V was trimmed by 0 bases and J by 1 base, leaving 10 bases between them. This CDR3 is built from 15 residues. Germline lookup yields CDR1 SGDLS and CDR2 YYNGEE. The CDR3 loop reads CASSVVAGRQETQYF. CDR3 DNA sequence: TGTGCCAGCAGCGTAGTGGCGGGGCGCCAAGAGACCCAGTACTTC.

This clone was seen a few times. The CDR3 is CASSPTRTGGAGYGYTF. CDR3 nucleotide sequence: TGTGCCAGCTCACCAACTCGGACAGGGGGCGCGGGCTATGGCTACACCTTC. The chain is built from TRBV18 and TRBJ1-2; 11 bases align to TRBD1. The germline gives CDR1 KGHSH, CDR2 LQKENI. This CDR3 region has 17 residues. V lost 2 bases to trimming and J lost 4 bases; unmatched junction nucleotides: 9.

The rearrangement uses TRBV9 and TRBJ1-5, with 9 bases aligning to TRBD1. After removal of 4 bases from V and 4 bases from J, the junction contained 3 bases not matched to a gene. The CDR3 length is 14 residues. CDR1 is SGDLS, CDR2 YYNGEE, per germline. The CDR3 DNA is TGTGCCAGCAGCCGGACAGGGGAAAATCAGCCCCAGCATTTT. It translates to CASSRTGENQPQHF.

This clone came up once. The chain links TRBV2 to TRBJ1-6; no clear D gene. The ends were cut back, 3 bases at V and 12 bases at J, with 9 bases in the middle. The CDR3 runs 12 residues. Germline CDR1 and CDR2: SNHLY and FYNNEI. CDR3: CASSEGRVPLHF. CDR3 DNA sequence: TGTGCCAGCAGTGAGGGGAGGGTACCCCTCCACTTT.

V is TRBV2 and J is TRBJ2-1; D tentatively fits TRBD1 or TRBD2 (7 bases each). This CDR3 comprises 14 residues. The germline CDR1 and CDR2 sequences are SNHLY and FYNNEI. The V and J ends lost 2 bases and 9 bases respectively, with 14 bases between them. CDR3 coding DNA: TGTGCCAGCAGTGAATCTGGCAGGGGGGGTGAGCAGTTCTTC. Translating it yields CASSESGRGGEQFF.

This clone was recorded a few times. The V call is TRBV11-2, the J call TRBJ2-5; D gene ambiguous. Trimming cost V 1 base and J 7 bases, with 4 bases left between them. CDR1 is SGHAT, CDR2 FQNNGV, per germline. The length of the CDR3 is 11 residues. The CDR3 nucleotides are TGTGCCAGCAGCTTAGGAGCGACCCAGTACTTC. Amino acids: CASSLGATQYF. Together with reference TRBV11-2 and TRBJ2-5, the CDR3 gives the full variable domain: EAGVAQSPRYKIIEKRQSVAFWCNPISGHATLYWYQQILGQGPKLLIQFQNNGVVDDSQLPKDRFSAERLKGVDSTLKIQPAKLEDSAVYLCASSLGATQYFGPGTRLLVL.

The table lists this clone with a count of one. V and J are TRBV6-5 and TRBJ2-7; TRBD1 agrees at 8 bases. The CDR3 length is 15 residues. Trimming cost V 2 bases and J 5 bases; bases outside gene matches: 8. Germline loops: CDR1 MNHEY, CDR2 SVGAGI. The chain's CDR3 is CASSYARQGSDEQYF. The CDR3, as DNA: TGTGCCAGCAGTTACGCGAGACAGGGGAGCGACGAGCAGTACTTC.

CDR3 bases: TGTGCCAGTAGAGTCGTGACTGAAGCTTTCTTT. It translates to CASRVVTEAFF. The chain employs TRBV19 and TRBJ1-1; D is ambiguous. The germline V gene has CDR1 LNHDA and CDR2 SQIVND (reference sequence). The CDR3 runs to 11 residues. The V end lost 6 bases, the J end lost 5 bases, and 7 bases lay between the germline ends.

The rearrangement links TRBV24-1 to TRBJ1-1; D is unclear. V shed 4 bases and J shed 2 bases, with 10 bases lying between them. The germline CDR1 and CDR2 sequences are KGHDR and SFDVKD. The length of the CDR3 is 14 residues. The CDR3 spells CATSEGARNTEAFF. CDR3 DNA sequence: TGTGCCACCAGTGAGGGAGCGAGAAACACTGAAGCTTTCTTT.

The CDR3 bases are TGTGCCAGCAGGGACCGAACAGGGTTTGAAGCTTTCTTT. Encoded protein: CASRDRTGFEAFF. The gene calls are TRBV2 and TRBJ1-1; tentatively, D is TRBD1 (6 bases). V was pared by 6 bases and J by 7 bases, with 15 bases between. The germline gives CDR1 SNHLY, CDR2 FYNNEI. The CDR3 totals 13 residues.

Of note for this clone: The CDR3 end shows no conserved phenylalanine or tryptophan, and so a read error is likely. The DNA is left out, because the CDR3 cannot be placed on it with certainty; the CDR3 is given as TCRdb lists it. The chain uses TRBV28 and TRBJ1-2; TRBD1 is the table's D call, not checked against the DNA. The CDR3 spans 12 amino acids, including both terminal residues. The germline V gene encodes CDR1 MDHEN and CDR2 SYDVKM. CDR3 residues: CASSLLQGAPEL.

The CDR3 DNA sequence: TGTGCCAGCAGTTTCAGGGGTCGTGGCTACACCTTC. Protein sequence: CASSFRGRGYTF. The genes are TRBV28 and TRBJ1-2, with D perhaps matching TRBD1 (6 bases). V dropped 3 bases and J dropped 7 bases, with 9 bases sitting between them. The germline V gene has CDR1 MDHEN and CDR2 SYDVKM. CDR3 length equals 12 residues.

The chain carries TRBV15 and TRBJ2-5; 9 bases align to TRBD1. There are 15 residues in the CDR3. With V trimmed by 0 bases and J by 5 bases, 4 bases remained unmatched. Germline values: CDR1 LNHNV, CDR2 YYDKDF (reference sequence). CDR3 sequence (DNA): TGTGCCACCAGCAGAGAAACAGGGGGCAGGGAGACCCAGTACTTC. Amino acid sequence: CATSRETGGRETQYF.

The gene calls are TRBV10-3 and TRBJ2-3; 10 nucleotides match TRBD2. The CDR3 has 15 residues. The V segment lost 3 bases and the J segment 2 bases; nucleotides outside the gene matches: 2. CDR1 is ENHRY and CDR2 is SYGVKD in the germline V gene. This CDR3 is CAISDTSGATDTQYF. The CDR3 DNA reads TGTGCCATCAGTGATACTAGCGGGGCCACAGATACGCAGTATTTT.

The chain carries TRBV19 and TRBJ1-6; possible D gene TRBD1, 5 bases. The germline V and J ends were trimmed by 0 bases and 10 bases, with 10 bases remaining between them. The CDR3 totals 14 residues. Germline loops: CDR1 LNHDA, CDR2 SQIVND (reference sequence). CDR3 nucleotide sequence: TGTGCCAGTAGTATAGATCTACGGGGGTCACCCCTCCACTTT. Its translation is CASSIDLRGSPLHF.

The chain carries TRBV12-3 or TRBV12-4 and TRBJ2-1; D is undetermined. V lost 6 bases and J lost 7, with 7 bases in between. The CDR3 runs 11 residues. CDR3: CASSDLNEQFF. The CDR3 DNA reads TGTGCCAGCAGCGACTTAAATGAGCAGTTCTTC.

This clone was recorded a few times. CDR3 amino acids: CASSYTRQGLTASEAFF. In nucleotides, the CDR3 is TGTGCCAGCAGCTATACTCGGCAGGGCCTCACTGCGTCTGAAGCTTTCTTT. The rearrangement uses TRBV7-9 and TRBJ1-1; possible D gene TRBD1, 5 bases. The CDR3 loop spans 17 amino acids. Germline V gives CDR1 SEHNR, CDR2 FQNEAQ (reference sequence). V gave up 4 bases and J gave up 6 bases, with 24 bases separating them.

This chain uses TRBV30 with TRBJ1-3; D is possibly TRBD1 (5 bases). Germline CDR1 GTSNPN, CDR2 SVGIG (reference sequence). V lost 1 base, J lost 0 bases, and 10 bases lay in between. The CDR3 spans 15 residues. The CDR3 DNA follows: TGTGCCTGGAGTGCCGCCAGGGTCTCTGGAAACACCATATATTTT. Its protein product is CAWSAARVSGNTIYF.

This sequence joins TRBV5-4 and TRBJ2-1, with D possibly being TRBD2 (6 bases). CDR1 is SGHNT and CDR2 is YYREEE in the germline V gene (reference sequence). The CDR3 consists of 15 residues. V was trimmed by 2 bases and J by 8 bases, leaving 17 bases between them. CDR3 in DNA: TGTGCCAGCAGCTTCTCCCAGGGAGGTACGGATGAGCAGTTCTTC. Its translation is CASSFSQGGTDEQFF.

As concerns this clone: This CDR3 is also generated by other DNA sequences in the sample. The chain couples TRBV11-2 to TRBJ1-2; 9 bases are shared with TRBD1. J lost 6 bases, V lost 0 bases, and 2 bases had no gene match. This CDR3 region has 14 residues. Per the germline V gene, CDR1 is SGHAT and CDR2 is FQNNGV. The CDR3 loop is CASSLDRQGDGYTF. The CDR3 DNA is TGTGCCAGCAGCTTAGATCGACAGGGGGATGGCTACACCTTC.

The rearrangement uses TRBV24-1 and TRBJ2-6; D is undetermined. V was cut by 6 bases and J by 2 bases, with 4 bases left in between. This CDR3 region has 13 residues. Germline lookup yields CDR1 KGHDR and CDR2 SFDVKD. CDR3 in amino acids: CATSSPGANVLTF. In DNA, the CDR3 is TGTGCCACCAGTTCACCTGGGGCCAACGTCCTGACTTTC.

This chain joins TRBV15 and TRBJ1-2, with D unresolved. This CDR3 comprises 15 residues. Per germline, CDR1 LNHNV and CDR2 YYDKDF (reference sequence). Trimming took off 2 bases at V and 2 bases at J, with 12 bases between the two ends. The CDR3 sequence: CATSRLSGRNYGYTF. CDR3 DNA: TGTGCCACCAGCAGACTCAGTGGGAGAAACTATGGCTACACCTTC. Full variable domain (rest looked up from reference TRBV15 and TRBJ1-2): DAMVIQNPRYQVTQFGKPVTLSCSQTLNHNVMYWYQQKSSQAPKLLFHYYDKDFNNEADTPDNFQSRRPNTSFCFLDIRSPGLGDTAMYLCATSRLSGRNYGYTFGSGTRLTVV.

The chain is built from TRBV27 and TRBJ2-7; TRBD1 matches at 9 bases. CDR3 size: 15 residues. V lost 6 bases to trimming and J lost 0 bases; unmatched junction nucleotides: 6. Germline CDR1 MNHEY, CDR2 SMNVEV (reference sequence). CDR3 coding DNA: TGTGCCAGCAGACTCTCGACAGGGGGCTCCTACGAGCAGTACTTC. It translates to CASRLSTGGSYEQYF.

The chain has TRBV6-5 and TRBJ2-3; perhaps TRBD2 as D (6 bases). Trimming took off 6 bases at V and 2 bases at J, with 15 bases between the two ends. The length of the CDR3 is 15 residues. Germline V CDR1 and CDR2: MNHEY, SVGAGI. CDR3 bases: TGTGCCAGCAGCTCCGGGACTCTAAACACAGATACGCAGTATTTT. Encoded protein: CASSSGTLNTDTQYF.

This clone has only one observation. The chain carries TRBV3-1 (or the pseudogene TRBV3-2) and TRBJ2-2; 9 bases align to TRBD2. The CDR3 contains 16 residues. Looked up from germline, CDR1 is LGHDT and CDR2 is YNNKEL (reference sequence). The V segment lost 3 bases and the J segment 1 base; nucleotides outside the gene matches: 3. The CDR3 region has the DNA TGTGCCAGCAGCCAGCGTAGCGGGAGGAACACCGGGGAGCTGTTTTTT. It codes for CASSQRSGRNTGELFF.

V usage is TRBV7-2 and J usage is TRBJ2-5; D is unresolved. CDR3 length: 15 amino acids. V was trimmed by 3 bases and J by 2 bases, leaving 13 bases between them. Germline V gene data show CDR1 as SGHTA and CDR2 as FQGNSA. For the CDR3, the DNA is TGTGCCAGCAGCTTGTCAGGTTCCCTTCAAGAGACCCAGTACTTC. This codes for CASSLSGSLQETQYF.

V and J are TRBV27 and TRBJ1-6; possible D gene TRBD1, 5 bases. V lost 6 bases and J lost 7, with 10 bases in between. Germline values: CDR1 MNHEY, CDR2 SMNVEV (reference sequence). The CDR3 runs 13 residues. The CDR3 region is CASSGTGNSPLHF. The CDR3 DNA reads as TGTGCCAGCAGCGGGACTGGAAATTCACCCCTCCACTTT.